This T cell receptor (beta chain) appears in the sequencing data of a study of metastatic and nonmetastatic thyroid tumors. The overall study: A comparison of repertoires was made across blood and tumor or nodule tissue from malignant and benign thyroid patients.

This clone appeared many times. TCRdb reanalyzed the PCR reads via MiXCR. The table includes about 35,000 clones, 15% to 20% detected once. The CDR3 is made up of 15 amino acids. Germline V gene sequence: CDR1 SGHVS, CDR2 FNYEAQ. Trimming at V came to 1 base and at J to 4 bases, leaving 4 bases not matched to a gene. No patient received treatment before thyroid surgery. This chain joins TRBV7-6 and TRBJ2-1, with TRBD2 matching 7 bases. This sequence was found in a female donor with papillary thyroid cancer or a benign thyroid nodule (not recorded which). Some clones in this sample may be carry-over from other donors' samples. Sequencing was done on a sample of blood. The CDR3 loop is CASSLGTSDYNEQFF. As DNA, the CDR3 is TGTGCCAGCAGCTTAGGGACTAGTGATTACAATGAGCAGTTCTTC.